The rows below give T cell receptor beta chains drawn from one sample of a study of blood T cell repertoires in COVID-19. The assay was immunoSEQ multiplex PCR, and TCRdb's table has in-frame clones only and misses some. The sample records approximately 220,000 clones, approximately 85% being singletons. The sequenced sample was peripheral blood. The receptors were sampled from a man in his fifties or sixties who had recovered from COVID-19. The CDR3 runs from the conserved cysteine through the conserved F or W. D genes are given only for firm matches. Clone size is given for some rows only: seen once, a few or many times, or a class if the clone is expanded.

D: .
V: TRBV28
size: .
J: TRBJ2-7
DNA: TGTGCCAGCAGTTTTAACAGGGTCGTCTACGAGCAGTACTTC
CDR3: CASSFNRVVYEQYF

D: .
V: TRBV18
size: .
J: TRBJ1-5
DNA: TGTGCCAGCTCACCAACAGGGAGCGGTCAGCCCCAGCATTTT
CDR3: CASSPTGSGQPQHF

D: .
V: TRBV12-3/TRBV12-4
size: .
J: TRBJ2-1
DNA: TGTGCCAGCAGTTTAATCCGGGGTGAGCAGTTCTTC
CDR3: CASSLIRGEQFF

D: TRBD1
V: TRBV19
size: few
J: TRBJ2-2
DNA: TGTGCCAGTAGTTTGACAGGGTTTAGATTCGCCGGGGAGCTGTTTTTT
CDR3: CASSLTGFRFAGELFF

D: .
V: TRBV7-9
size: .
J: TRBJ2-7
DNA: TGTGCCAGCAGCTTAGACGCGACAACCTACGAGCAGTACTTC
CDR3: CASSLDATTYEQYF

D: TRBD2
V: TRBV28
size: .
J: TRBJ2-7
DNA: TGTGCCAGCAGTTTCTTAGGACTAGCGGGAGGATACGAGCAGTACTTC
CDR3: CASSFLGLAGGYEQYF

D: .
V: TRBV7-9
size: .
J: TRBJ1-2
DNA: TGTGCCAGCAGCAGAGAGAACTATGGCTACACCTTC
CDR3: CASSRENYGYTF

D: TRBD1
V: TRBV6-6
size: .
J: TRBJ1-1
DNA: TGTGCCAGCAGTTACTCCGGGACAGGGGCCACTGAAGCTTTCTTT
CDR3: CASSYSGTGATEAFF

D: TRBD1
V: TRBV10-2
size: .
J: TRBJ1-2
DNA: TGCGCCAGCAGTGGAGCAGGGGGCCAGGGTTACACCTTC
CDR3: CASSGAGGQGYTF

D: TRBD2
V: TRBV6-5
size: .
J: TRBJ2-1
DNA: TGTGCCAGCACCCCTCTGGCGGGAGGGTTAAATGAGCAGTTCTTC
CDR3: CASTPLAGGLNEQFF

D: .
V: TRBV10-1
size: .
J: TRBJ2-1
DNA: TGCGCCAGCAGTCTCGACGGGTGGGATGAGCAGTTCTTC
CDR3: CASSLDGWDEQFF

D: .
V: TRBV4-2
size: .
J: TRBJ2-1
DNA: TGTGCCAGCAGCCACAACCCGGCGGGGACGGGCAATGAGCAGTTCTTC
CDR3: CASSHNPAGTGNEQFF

D: .
V: TRBV19
size: .
J: TRBJ1-4
DNA: TGTGCCAGTAGATCGGGGGCAACTAATGAAAAACTGTTTTTT
CDR3: CASRSGATNEKLFF

D: TRBD1
V: TRBV3-1/TRBV3-2
size: .
J: TRBJ1-2
DNA: TGTGCCAGCAGCCTTCATCTGAGACAGGGGAACTATGGCTACACCTTC
CDR3: CASSLHLRQGNYGYTF

D: TRBD2
V: TRBV3-1/TRBV3-2
size: .
J: TRBJ2-1
DNA: TGTGCCAGCAGCCCGCCGACTAGCGGGAGGGGAAATGAGCAGTTCTTC
CDR3: CASSPPTSGRGNEQFF